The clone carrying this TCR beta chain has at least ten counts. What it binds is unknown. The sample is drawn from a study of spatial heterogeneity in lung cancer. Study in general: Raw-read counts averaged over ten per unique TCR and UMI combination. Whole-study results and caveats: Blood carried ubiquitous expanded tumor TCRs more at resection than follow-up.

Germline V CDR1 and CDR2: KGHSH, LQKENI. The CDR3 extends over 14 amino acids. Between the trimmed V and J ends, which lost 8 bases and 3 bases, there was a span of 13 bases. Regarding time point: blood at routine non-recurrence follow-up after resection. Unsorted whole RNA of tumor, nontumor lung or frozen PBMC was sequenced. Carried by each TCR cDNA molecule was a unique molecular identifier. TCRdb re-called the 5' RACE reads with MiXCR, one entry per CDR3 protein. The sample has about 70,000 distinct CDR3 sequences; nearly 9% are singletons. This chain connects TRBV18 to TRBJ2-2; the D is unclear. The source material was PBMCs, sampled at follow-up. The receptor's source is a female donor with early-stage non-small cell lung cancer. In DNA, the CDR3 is TGTGCCAGCCGACGGGTATCCGACACCGGGGAGCTGTTTTTT. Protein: CASRRVSDTGELFF.